The 15 T cell receptor beta chains below all came from one sample that was sequenced in a study of blood T cell repertoires in COVID-19. TCRdb's copy holds only in-frame clones and misses some; the assay was immunoSEQ multiplex PCR. The sample yields about 200,000 clones, 83% seen once. The sequenced material came from peripheral blood. Receptor source: a woman aged 40 to 50 with active or convalescent COVID-19.

The chain recombines TRBV2 with TRBJ1-3, with unresolved D. The V gene lost 3 bases and the J gene lost 0 bases, with 12 bases spanning the gap. CDR1 and CDR2 (germline): SNHLY, FYNNEI. This CDR3 has 16 residues. The CDR3 nucleotides read TGTGCCAGCAGTGATTTACTGGGAGGCTCTGGAAACACCATATATTTT. It encodes CASSDLLGGSGNTIYF.

The sample holds a few counts of this clone. Sequence at one end of the junction differs from germline and may be a read error. This rearrangement joins TRBV7-7 to TRBJ2-5; TRBD1 is a possible D gene (6 bases). Germline CDR1 reads SSHAT; CDR2 reads FNYEAQ (reference sequence). The CDR3 sequence is 13 residues long. The CDR3 DNA reads TGTGCTAGCAGCAGGACAGTTCAAGAGACCCAGTACTTC. Translating it yields CASSRTVQETQYF.

The chain recombines TRBV7-2 with TRBJ2-3, with D perhaps TRBD2 (5 bases). V lost 2 bases to trimming and J lost 1 base, with 7 bases between them. The CDR3 is 14 residues long. Germline assignment: CDR1 SGHTA and CDR2 FQGNSA. For the CDR3, the DNA is TGTGCCAGCAGCTTAAACGGGGGCACAGATACGCAGTATTTT. Translating it yields CASSLNGGTDTQYF.

The chain links TRBV2 to TRBJ2-7, with 10 bases matching TRBD2. There are 14 residues in the CDR3. The V gene's germline CDR1 is SNHLY and CDR2 FYNNEI. The V gene end was trimmed by 11 bases and the J gene end by 1 base; junction bases not matched to a gene: 8. CDR3 loop: CAGRSSGRSYEQYF. CDR3 sequence (DNA): TGTGCCGGAAGGTCTAGCGGGAGATCCTACGAGCAGTACTTC.

This chain links TRBV24-1 with TRBJ1-2, with D tentatively TRBD1 (5 bases). Germline V gives CDR1 KGHDR, CDR2 SFDVKD. This CDR3 region has 18 residues. The V and J ends lost 7 bases and 3 bases respectively, with 26 bases between them. DNA for the CDR3: TGTGCCACCAGGGACCTAGCGGGACTCACCTGGGAAGACTATGGCTACACCTTC. Its translation: CATRDLAGLTWEDYGYTF.

The rearrangement joins TRBV18 to TRBJ1-4, with 8 bases matching TRBD1. The V and J ends lost 6 bases and 8 bases, in that order; junction bases with no gene match: 11. This CDR3 is 15 amino acids long. Germline V gene data show CDR1 as KGHSH and CDR2 as LQKENI. Here the CDR3 DNA reads TGTGCCAGCTCCTCGACAGGGGATCGCTGGGAAAAACTGTTTTTT. Translated: CASSSTGDRWEKLFF.

This chain uses TRBV19 with TRBJ2-3, with D possibly TRBD2 on 5 matching bases. From germline, CDR1 is LNHDA and CDR2 SQIVND (reference sequence). V dropped 1 base and J dropped 2 bases, with 16 bases sitting between them. The CDR3 spans 17 residues. The CDR3 is CASSIGGRARATDTQYF. As DNA, the CDR3 is TGTGCCAGTAGTATAGGCGGCCGAGCGAGGGCCACAGATACGCAGTATTTT.

CDR3 protein: CASSLGALGPYEQYF. CDR3 nucleotide sequence: TGCGCCAGCAGCTTGGGGGCCCTGGGGCCCTACGAGCAGTACTTC. The chain has TRBV5-1 and TRBJ2-7, with D maybe TRBD1 (5 bases). Trimming shortened V by 0 bases and J by 2 bases, and 12 bases separated the two germline ends. The CDR3 consists of 15 residues. Germline CDR1 reads SGHRS; CDR2 reads YFSETQ.

This chain uses TRBV9 with TRBJ1-2; 9 bases line up with TRBD1. The CDR3 sequence is 14 residues long. V shed 4 bases and J 8 bases; nucleotides not matched to a gene: 9. Germline V gene data show CDR1 as SGDLS and CDR2 as YYNGEE. CDR3 sequence reads: CASSSEQGARGYTF. In nucleotides, the CDR3 is TGTGCCAGCAGCTCAGAACAGGGGGCGCGGGGCTACACCTTC.

The chain combines TRBV5-1 with TRBJ1-1; 7 bases line up with TRBD1. This CDR3 has 19 amino acids. The V segment lost 0 bases and the J segment 5 bases; nucleotides outside the gene matches: 19. The germline gives CDR1 SGHRS, CDR2 YFSETQ. In DNA form, the CDR3 reads TGCGCCAGCAGCTTGGCTGTTCGGGACTTAACAGGGGAGACAACTGAAGCTTTCTTT. As protein: CASSLAVRDLTGETTEAFF.

This clone was seen only a few times. The rearrangement joins TRBV7-9 to TRBJ2-1, with TRBD2 matching 14 bases. Germline loops: CDR1 SEHNR, CDR2 FQNEAQ (reference sequence). Unmatched junction bases numbered 19, after V lost 5 bases and J lost 4 bases. This CDR3 is 21 amino acids long. The CDR3 sequence is CASSTPTGGTSGSSGYNEQFF. The CDR3 region has the DNA TGTGCCAGCAGCACCCCCACAGGGGGGACTAGCGGGAGCTCGGGTTACAATGAGCAGTTCTTC. Full variable domain (rest looked up from reference TRBV7-9 and TRBJ2-1): DTGVSQNPRHKITKRGQNVTFRCDPISEHNRLYWYRQTLGQGPEFLTYFQNEAQLEKSRLLSDRFSAERPKGSFSTLEIQRTEQGDSAMYLCASSTPTGGTSGSSGYNEQFFGPGTRLTVL.

This clone came up a few times. V and J are TRBV7-3 and TRBJ1-3; D perhaps matches TRBD1 (5 bases). Germline V gene sequence: CDR1 SGHTA, CDR2 FQGTGA. This CDR3 comprises 15 residues. V lost 3 bases, J lost 2 bases, and 11 bases lay in between. CDR3 sequence reads: CASSFTPGAGNTIYF. The CDR3, as DNA: TGTGCCAGCAGCTTCACTCCGGGGGCTGGAAACACCATATATTTT. The entire variable domain, with the rest obtained from reference TRBV7-3 and TRBJ1-3, is as follows: GAGVSQTPSNKVTEKGKYVELRCDPISGHTALYWYRQSLGQGPEFLIYFQGTGAADDSGLPNDRFFAVRPEGSVSTLKIQRTERGDSAVYLCASSFTPGAGNTIYFGEGSWLTVV.

The chain is built from TRBV15 and TRBJ1-1; TRBD1 aligns across 8 bases. CDR1 and CDR2 from the germline V gene are LNHNV and YYDKDF (reference sequence). The CDR3 runs 14 residues. The CDR3 protein is CAVGAGGTNTEAFF. DNA for the CDR3: TGTGCTGTAGGGGCAGGGGGCACGAACACTGAAGCTTTCTTT.

The V call is TRBV30, the J call TRBJ2-1; D not certain. Trimming cost V 3 bases and J 12 bases, with 15 bases left between them. Germline assignment: CDR1 GTSNPN and CDR2 SVGIG (reference sequence). CDR3 length: 12 amino acids. The CDR3 DNA is TGTGCCTGGAGCGATGACGGCCCTAGGCAGTTCTTC. Residues: CAWSDDGPRQFF.

This sequence joins TRBV28 and TRBJ2-2, with a tentative D call TRBD2 (7 bases). Germline V lookup: CDR1 MDHEN, CDR2 SYDVKM. This CDR3 spans 13 amino acids. Trimming cost V 7 bases and J 4 bases, with 10 bases left between them. CDR3 residues: CASTAGATGELFF. The CDR3 DNA follows: TGTGCCAGCACGGCGGGGGCCACCGGGGAGCTGTTTTTT.